The 29 T cell receptor beta chains presented below share a single source sample, sequenced in a study of cytomegalovirus exposure and HLA in healthy donors. The PCR had 60 Vbeta and 13 Jbeta primers. Here immunoSEQ multiplex PCR was the method, and the copy in TCRdb shows in-frame clones only, minus some. Here the sample spans about 160,000 clones, around three quarters being singletons. Sequences were obtained from PBMCs. All receptors derive from a middle-aged man in good health and CMV-seronegative.

The rearrangement joins TRBV11-2 to TRBJ2-7; 9 bases are shared with TRBD1. The CDR3 length is 14 residues. Unmatched junction bases numbered 4, after V lost 5 bases and J lost 2 bases. The V gene's germline CDR1 is SGHAT and CDR2 FQNNGV. CDR3 sequence (DNA): TGTGCCAGCAGCCACGGGACAGGGACCTACGAGCAGTACTTC. It yields the protein CASSHGTGTYEQYF.

Comments on this clone: A read error may account for a junction end that differs from germline. The genes are TRBV28 and TRBJ2-7, with 8 positions matching TRBD1. CDR1 and CDR2 from the germline V gene are MDHEN and SYDVKM. The CDR3 covers 14 residues. The CDR3 DNA reads TGTGCCAGCAGTTTCTCAGGGGGCTCCTACGGGCAGTACTTC. This translates into CASSFSGGSYGQYF.

The rearrangement uses TRBV5-6 and TRBJ1-2; D possibly corresponds to TRBD1 (5 bases). CDR1 and CDR2 (germline): SGHDT, YYEEEE. The germline V and J ends were trimmed by 4 bases and 2 bases, with 18 bases remaining between them. The CDR3 contains 16 residues. The CDR3 reads CASSPRGREGNYGYTF. The CDR3 DNA sequence: TGTGCCAGCAGCCCAAGGGGCAGGGAGGGGAACTATGGCTACACCTTC.

Details on this clone: The same CDR3 also results from other DNA sequences found in this sample. The V call is TRBV7-2, the J call TRBJ1-2, with 7 nucleotides matching TRBD1. The CDR3 covers 17 residues. Germline trimming cut 1 base from V and 11 bases from J; bases unmatched to any gene: 19. Germline V gene data show CDR1 as SGHTA and CDR2 as FQGNSA. CDR3 protein: CASSLGDRLLNTYGYTF. CDR3 nucleotide sequence: TGTGCCAGCAGCTTAGGGGACAGACTTTTAAACACGTACGGTTACACCTTC.

CDR3 in DNA: TGTGCCAGCAGGGGGACTAGCGGGAGACGCGAGCAGTACGTC. The encoded protein is CASRGTSGRREQYV. The rearrangement joins TRBV21-1 to TRBJ2-7; the tabulated D call, TRBD2, remains unverified against the DNA. TRBV21-1 is described as a pseudogene. This CDR3 contains 14 residues.

The genes are TRBV5-5 and TRBJ1-1; possibly TRBD1 for D (5 bases). V lost 5 bases to trimming and J lost 0 bases, with 11 bases between them. The CDR3 sequence is 14 residues long. Germline V gene lookup returns CDR1 SGHKS and CDR2 YYEKEE (reference sequence). The CDR3: CASSSRGMNTEAFF. CDR3 sequence (DNA): TGTGCCAGCAGTTCCCGGGGGATGAACACTGAAGCTTTCTTT.

The rearrangement links TRBV7-8 to TRBJ1-2, with 8 bases that match TRBD1. In germline, CDR1 is SGHVS, CDR2 FQNEAQ. This CDR3 comprises 14 residues. The junction had 5 bases not matched to a gene; V was cut back by 0 bases and J by 8 bases. The CDR3: CASSLARDRRGYTF. CDR3 DNA sequence: TGTGCCAGCAGCTTAGCTAGGGACAGGCGGGGCTACACCTTC.

In its sample, this clone was seen once. The V gene is TRBV6-4, the J gene TRBJ2-1; 12 positions agree with TRBD2. CDR3 length equals 15 residues. Looked up from germline, CDR1 is MRHNA and CDR2 is SNTAGT. The ends lost 7 bases at V and 9 bases at J; junction bases unmatched: 10. CDR3 in amino acids: CASTAEASGRGEQFF. CDR3 nucleotide sequence: TGTGCCAGCACCGCGGAAGCTAGCGGGAGGGGTGAGCAGTTCTTC.

The chain couples TRBV28 to TRBJ2-7, with TRBD2 matching over 11 bases. CDR3 length equals 15 residues. V gave up 6 bases and J gave up 1 base; unmatched junction bases: 5. Germline V gene sequence: CDR1 MDHEN, CDR2 SYDVKM. DNA for the CDR3: TGTGCCAGCAGGGGGACTAGCGGCCGGTCCTACGAGCAGTACTTC. The encoded protein is CASRGTSGRSYEQYF.

In this sample, this clone turned up a few times. V is TRBV6-1 and J is TRBJ2-1; D is unresolved. CDR3 size: 15 residues. CDR1 is MNHNS and CDR2 is SASEGT in the germline V gene. Trimming left V 1 base short and J 3 bases short, with 10 bases between. Written as DNA, the CDR3 is TGTGCCAGCAGTGAAGGGCTAGTGAACTACAATGAGCAGTTCTTC. Amino acid sequence: CASSEGLVNYNEQFF.

The chain recombines TRBV14 with TRBJ1-1; tentatively, D is TRBD1 (6 bases). Germline V gene data show CDR1 as SGHDN and CDR2 as FVKESK. V was cut by 2 bases and J by 5 bases, with 12 bases left in between. This CDR3 has 14 amino acids. The chain's CDR3 is CASSQLGGYTEAFF. The CDR3 nucleotides read TGTGCCAGCAGCCAATTAGGGGGTTATACTGAAGCTTTCTTT.

In nucleotides, the CDR3 is TGTGCCAGCAGCTTGAGGACAGGGGTAAGAACTGAAGCTTTCTTT. Its protein product is CASSLRTGVRTEAFF. V usage is TRBV5-5 and J usage is TRBJ1-1; 9 bases agree with TRBD1. V shed 1 base, J shed 5 bases, and the junction held 6 bases outside the gene matches. The germline V gene has CDR1 SGHKS and CDR2 YYEKEE (reference sequence). The CDR3 runs to 15 residues.

This clone appeared a few times. This chain uses TRBV11-2 with TRBJ2-5, with D maybe TRBD1 (6 bases). CDR1 and CDR2 (germline): SGHAT, FQNNGV. The CDR3 is made up of 11 amino acids. The V end lost 6 bases, the J end lost 5 bases, and 7 bases lay between the germline ends. The CDR3 DNA sequence: TGTGCCAGCAGAAGGGGGGAGACCCAGTACTTC. Encoded protein: CASRRGETQYF.

The chain joins TRBV28 to TRBJ2-3; D is perhaps TRBD1 (5 bases). CDR3 size: 14 residues. The germline CDR1 and CDR2 sequences are MDHEN and SYDVKM. V lost 4 bases and J lost 6, with 14 bases in between. The CDR3 DNA is TGTGCCAGCAGTTATCAGGGTACCGCGGATACGCAGTATTTT. Translating gives CASSYQGTADTQYF. Complete variable domain (other parts from reference TRBV28 and TRBJ2-3): DVKVTQSSRYLVKRTGEKVFLECVQDMDHENMFWYRQDPGLGLRLIYFSYDVKMKEKGDIPEGYSVSREKKERFSLILESASTNQTSMYLCASSYQGTADTQYFGPGTRLTVL.

The chain couples TRBV6-1 to TRBJ1-5; D is undetermined. The CDR3 runs 11 residues. Trimming took off 6 bases at V and 5 bases at J, with 5 bases between the two ends. CDR1 MNHNS and CDR2 SASEGT come from the germline V gene. The CDR3 here is CASRDYQPQHF. CDR3 DNA sequence: TGTGCCAGCAGGGACTATCAGCCCCAGCATTTT.

The rearrangement links TRBV7-8 to TRBJ1-3; D call uncertain. The CDR3 runs to 14 residues. Trimming removed 5 bases from V and 0 bases from J, with 8 bases in between. Germline V lookup: CDR1 SGHVS, CDR2 FQNEAQ. The CDR3 coding sequence is TGTGCCAGCAGCCCGTCCTACTCTGGAAACACCATATATTTT. It translates to CASSPSYSGNTIYF.

In this sample, this clone turned up a few times. The gene calls are TRBV18 and TRBJ2-1, with 10 bases aligning to TRBD1. Germline-derived CDR1 and CDR2 are KGHSH and LQKENI. The CDR3 sequence is 18 residues long. V dropped 1 base and J dropped 4; count of bases not matched to a gene: 10. The DNA for the CDR3 is TGTGCCAGCTCACCACTTGGGACAGGGGCAGGACCATACAATGAGCAGTTCTTC. Its translation is CASSPLGTGAGPYNEQFF.

The chain combines TRBV7-2 with TRBJ2-1; no definite D call. This CDR3 has 15 amino acids. The V end was cut by 2 bases, the J end by 0 bases, with 8 bases between. Germline V gene data show CDR1 as SGHTA and CDR2 as FQGNSA. The CDR3 nucleotides are TGTGCCAGCAGCTTAATACTTAGCTCCTACAATGAGCAGTTCTTC. Translated: CASSLILSSYNEQFF.

The genes are TRBV10-3 and TRBJ1-2; possible D gene TRBD1, 5 bases. CDR1 is ENHRY and CDR2 is SYGVKD in the germline V gene. The V end was cut by 0 bases, the J end by 3 bases, with 11 bases between. This CDR3 comprises 15 residues. The CDR3 coding sequence is TGTGCCATCAGTGAGTCGAATTTCAGGGACTATGGCTACACCTTC. Encoded protein: CAISESNFRDYGYTF.

The rearrangement links TRBV2 to TRBJ2-7; D is possibly TRBD2 (5 bases). The CDR3 covers 12 residues. From germline, CDR1 is SNHLY and CDR2 FYNNEI. V lost 9 bases and J 3 bases, leaving 12 bases between the germline ends. CDR3 sequence: CASSGIIYEQYF. CDR3 DNA sequence: TGTGCCAGTTCGGGAATCATCTACGAGCAGTACTTC.

The chain links TRBV6-5 to TRBJ1-5, with D unresolved. Germline values: CDR1 MNHEY, CDR2 SVGAGI. Trimming pared 6 bases from V and 3 bases from J, leaving 9 bases between. This CDR3 comprises 13 residues. The CDR3 is CASRSGFNQPQHF. DNA for the CDR3: TGTGCCAGCAGAAGCGGCTTCAATCAGCCCCAGCATTTT.

Here the CDR3 DNA reads TGCGCCAGCAGCCCTGGACACAGCGGGAGGAACACTGAAGCTTTCTTT. Translation: CASSPGHSGRNTEAFF. The chain couples TRBV5-1 to TRBJ1-1; D possibly corresponds to TRBD1 (5 bases). V gave up 4 bases and J gave up 1 base, with 17 bases separating them. Germline values: CDR1 SGHRS, CDR2 YFSETQ. The CDR3 spans 16 residues.

The chain combines TRBV5-4 with TRBJ2-5, with D possibly TRBD2 on 7 matching bases. From germline, CDR1 is SGHNT and CDR2 YYREEE (reference sequence). The CDR3 is 14 amino acids. Trimming removed 1 base from V and 5 bases from J, with 12 bases in between. The CDR3: CASSLKGGVETQYF. The CDR3 DNA follows: TGTGCCAGCAGCTTGAAGGGGGGGGTCGAGACCCAGTACTTC. Complete variable domain (other parts from reference TRBV5-4 and TRBJ2-5): ETGVTQSPTHLIKTRGQQVTLRCSSQSGHNTVSWYQQALGQGPQFIFQYYREEENGRGNFPPRFSGLQFPNYSSELNVNALELDDSALYLCASSLKGGVETQYFGPGTRLLVL.

This clone was counted a few times. This rearrangement joins TRBV2 to TRBJ1-2; 7 nucleotides agree with TRBD1. Germline V lookup: CDR1 SNHLY, CDR2 FYNNEI. This CDR3 has 12 amino acids. V was pared by 8 bases and J by 8 bases, with 8 bases of the junction left unmatched. The CDR3 loop reads CASFFNRGGYTF. The CDR3 bases are TGTGCCAGCTTCTTCAACAGGGGCGGCTACACCTTC.

V is TRBV27 and J is TRBJ2-1; 7 nucleotides match TRBD2. Trimming removed 7 bases from V and 2 bases from J; junction bases left unmatched: 14. In germline, CDR1 is MNHEY, CDR2 SMNVEV (reference sequence). The CDR3 covers 17 residues. Written as DNA, the CDR3 is TGTGCCAGCACCCCGGTTGGGGGGAGGGGAGCCTACAATGAGCAGTTCTTC. Translated, it gives CASTPVGGRGAYNEQFF.

V usage is TRBV2 and J usage is TRBJ2-6; 7 bases are a match to TRBD1. From germline, CDR1 is SNHLY and CDR2 FYNNEI. With V trimmed by 3 bases and J by 2 bases, 4 bases remained unmatched. The CDR3 runs 16 residues. CDR3 bases: TGTGCCAGCAGTGATACCGACAGGGCTGGGGCCAACGTCCTGACTTTC. Its protein is CASSDTDRAGANVLTF. Filled out from reference TRBV2 and TRBJ2-6, the complete variable domain reads EPEVTQTPSHQVTQMGQEVILRCVPISNHLYFYWYRQILGQKVEFLVSFYNNEISEKSEIFDDQFSVERPDGSNFTLKIRSTKLEDSAMYFCASSDTDRAGANVLTFGAGSRLTVL.

The chain recombines TRBV6-5 with TRBJ2-7; no clear D. Germline loops: CDR1 MNHEY, CDR2 SVGAGI. This CDR3 has 11 amino acids. Between the trimmed V and J ends, which lost 4 bases and 3 bases, there was a span of 4 bases. DNA of the CDR3: TGTGCCAGCAGTTCACACTACGAGCAGTACTTC. It is translated as CASSSHYEQYF.

The chain couples TRBV18 to TRBJ2-5; maybe TRBD1 (6 bases). The CDR3 is made up of 15 amino acids. Trimming took 3 bases from V and 6 from J, leaving 17 bases between them. Germline V gives CDR1 KGHSH, CDR2 LQKENI. The CDR3 sequence: CASSPNGQFGQTQYF. In DNA, the CDR3 is TGTGCCAGCTCACCGAATGGACAGTTCGGACAGACCCAGTACTTC.

The chain is built from TRBV9 and TRBJ2-4; D possibly corresponds to TRBD2 (6 bases). Germline V gene data show CDR1 as SGDLS and CDR2 as YYNGEE. The germline V and J ends were trimmed by 4 bases and 8 bases, with 16 bases remaining between them. The CDR3 is 14 residues long. The CDR3 loop is CASSRAGLADIQYF. CDR3 DNA: TGTGCCAGCAGCCGCGCTGGGTTAGCGGACATTCAGTACTTC.